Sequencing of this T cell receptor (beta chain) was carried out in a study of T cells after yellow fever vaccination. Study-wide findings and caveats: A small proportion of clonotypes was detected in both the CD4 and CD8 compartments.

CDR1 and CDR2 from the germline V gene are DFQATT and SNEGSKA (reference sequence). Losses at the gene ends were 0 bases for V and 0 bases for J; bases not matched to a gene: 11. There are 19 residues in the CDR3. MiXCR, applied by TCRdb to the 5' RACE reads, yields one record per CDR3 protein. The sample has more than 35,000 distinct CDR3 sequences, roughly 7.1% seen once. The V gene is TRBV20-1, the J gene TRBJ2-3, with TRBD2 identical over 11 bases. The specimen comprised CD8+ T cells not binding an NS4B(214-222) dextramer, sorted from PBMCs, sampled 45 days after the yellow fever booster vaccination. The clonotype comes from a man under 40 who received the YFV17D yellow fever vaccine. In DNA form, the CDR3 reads TGCAGTGCTAGAGATTTATCCGCGACTAGCGGGGCTAGCACAGATACGCAGTATTTT. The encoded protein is CSARDLSATSGASTDTQYF.